This T cell receptor (beta chain) was found in a study of PD-1 blockade in classical Hodgkin lymphoma. Turning to the study itself: Intravenous infusions of nivolumab 3 mg/kg reached patients every 2 weeks.

Each and every patient relapsed after autologous stem cell transplantation, and patients got differing brentuximab vedotin exposure. Magnetic depletion of unwanted cells isolated CD4+ T cells from thawed PBMCs. Libraries were prepared by immunoSEQ multiplex PCR; TCRdb keeps only in-frame clonotypes and omits some of them. The sample shows around 25,000 clones, 84% of them seen only once. General study points: Repertoires differed for reasons still undefined, possibly disease activity or prior therapy. CD4+ TCR diversity, unlike CD8+, rose significantly by C4D1. After ASCT, patients who started nivolumab under 1 year later were excluded.

Deletions cut 1 base from V and 4 bases from J, with 11 bases between. CDR1 and CDR2 from the germline V gene are SGHTA and FQGNSA. The CDR3 extends over 15 amino acids. Points on this clone: The antigen is not known.

The chain carries TRBV7-2 and TRBJ2-1, with D maybe TRBD2 (5 bases). The material sequenced was CD4+ T cells from blood, taken at baseline. This receptor was obtained from a human donor with classical Hodgkin lymphoma. CDR3 amino acids: CASSLVYGGYNEQFF. As DNA, the CDR3 is TGTGCCAGCAGCTTAGTGTATGGAGGTTACAATGAGCAGTTCTTC. The variable domain in full, with the rest retrieved from reference TRBV7-2 and TRBJ2-1, is GAGVSQSPSNKVTEKGKDVELRCDPISGHTALYWYRQSLGQGLEFLIYFQGNSAPDKSGLPSDRFSAERTGGSVSTLTIQRTQQEDSAVYLCASSLVYGGYNEQFFGPGTRLTVL.